This T cell receptor (beta chain) was sequenced during a study of cytomegalovirus exposure and HLA in healthy donors. Germline V gives CDR1 SGHAT, CDR2 FQDESV (reference sequence). CDR3 length equals 15 residues. J gave up 4 bases and V 3 bases, and 3 bases lay outside the gene matches. The PCR used 60 Vbeta and 13 Jbeta primers. Some clones are missing from TCRdb's copy, which holds only in-frame ones; the method was immunoSEQ multiplex PCR. The data contain about 80,000 clones, roughly two thirds of them singletons. This clonotype was sampled from a woman between 45 and 60 years old in good health and CMV-seropositive. The rearrangement uses TRBV11-1 and TRBJ2-1; TRBD2 aligns across 10 bases. The sample consisted of PBMCs. The CDR3 protein is CASSFTSGEYNEQFF. Here the CDR3 DNA reads TGTGCCAGCAGCTTTACTAGCGGGGAGTACAATGAGCAGTTCTTC.